This T cell receptor beta chain was documented in a study of blood T cell repertoires in COVID-19. As for the study in general: In each case, the material was cDNA or gDNA derived from T cells, B-cell-depleted T cells, or PBMCs.

Original methodology: Reference gene primer amplification gave nucleated cell count estimates. Assay used: immunoSEQ multiplex PCR; TCRdb lists only in-frame clones, some missing. V, J and clone size reflect that table, while D and trimming were determined from the DNA. Of 160,000 or so clones in the sample, around 84% were seen once. The CDR3 is 15 amino acids. V lost 8 bases, J lost 0 bases, and 16 bases lay in between. Germline assignment: CDR1 SNHLY and CDR2 FYNNEI. The clonotype originates from a woman aged 45-59 years with acute or convalescent COVID-19. This chain uses TRBV2 with TRBJ2-5, with D perhaps matching TRBD2 (6 bases). Sequencing was carried out using peripheral blood. For the CDR3, the DNA is TGTGCCAGCGGGCGGGACCGTCAGTACCAAGAGACCCAGTACTTC. As protein: CASGRDRQYQETQYF.